The 19 T cell receptor beta chains in this list originate from one sample, sequenced in a study of T cells in Graves' hyperthyroidism and ophthalmopathy. The investigators amplified TCR beta CDR3 regions from RNA transcripts. The HTBI set primed first-round TCR CDR3 RT-PCR. Using its own MiXCR run on the multiplex PCR reads, TCRdb lists one record per CDR3 protein. Of roughly 530,000 distinct CDR3 sequences detected, 17% appear once; the ten largest clones hold 15% to 20%. Sequenced input: blood. These receptors came from a woman aged 18-29 years with Graves' ophthalmopathy.

This clonotype was picked up many times. This rearrangement joins TRBV28 to TRBJ2-1; D not resolved. In germline, CDR1 is MDHEN, CDR2 SYDVKM. Trimming took 7 bases from V and 4 from J, leaving 11 bases between them. The CDR3 contains 13 residues. CDR3 sequence reads: CASTHREYNEQFF. CDR3 DNA sequence: TGTGCCAGCACCCATAGGGAATACAATGAGCAGTTCTTC.

This chain uses TRBV24-1 with TRBJ2-2; possibly TRBD1 or TRBD2 for D (5 bases each). The germline V and J ends were trimmed by 1 base and 0 bases, with 14 bases remaining between them. The germline V gene encodes CDR1 KGHDR and CDR2 SFDVKD. This CDR3 contains 18 residues. CDR3 in amino acids: CATSDLEGDLANTGELFF. In DNA form, the CDR3 reads TGTGCCACCAGTGATTTAGAAGGGGACCTCGCGAACACCGGGGAGCTGTTTTTT.

This sequence joins TRBV28 and TRBJ2-6; D is unclear. The ends were cut back, 6 bases at V and 1 base at J, with 10 bases in the middle. In germline, CDR1 is MDHEN, CDR2 SYDVKM. The CDR3 length is 15 residues. The DNA for the CDR3 is TGTGCCAGCAGACCGGTTCGGTCTGGGGCCAACGTCCTGACTTTC. It yields the protein CASRPVRSGANVLTF.

A note on this clonotype: This could be a read error, since a much larger clone is one nucleotide away. The genes are TRBV11-2 and TRBJ2-1; D remains ambiguous. The CDR3 contains 13 residues. V lost 0 bases and J lost 8, with 8 bases in between. Germline CDR1 SGHAT, CDR2 FQNNGV. The CDR3 reads CASSLEVFDEQFF. CDR3 coding DNA: TGTGCCAGCAGCTTAGAAGTCTTCGATGAGCAGTTCTTC.

This clonotype was recorded at least ten times. The V call is TRBV20-1, the J call TRBJ2-3, with 9 bases identical to TRBD2. The V and J ends lost 5 bases and 1 base, in that order; junction bases with no gene match: 4. CDR1 and CDR2 (germline): DFQATT, SNEGSKA (reference sequence). This CDR3 has 14 amino acids. The CDR3 bases are TGCAGTGCTCTTCGGACTAGCGGCACAGATACGCAGTATTTT. Translated: CSALRTSGTDTQYF.

This clonotype was picked up many times. The chain combines TRBV7-9 with TRBJ2-3; D is ambiguous. This CDR3 contains 14 residues. Looked up from germline, CDR1 is SEHNR and CDR2 is FQNEAQ (reference sequence). V dropped 1 base and J dropped 0 bases, with 5 bases sitting between them. CDR3 amino acids: CASSLEGSTDTQYF. CDR3 DNA sequence: TGTGCCAGCAGCTTAGAGGGCAGCACAGATACGCAGTATTTT.

This clonotype was observed at least ten times. V is TRBV7-8 and J is TRBJ2-1; D could derive from TRBD1 or TRBD2 (5 bases each). With 1 base removed from V and 8 bases from J, the gap between germline ends came to 18 bases. The germline gives CDR1 SGHVS, CDR2 FQNEAQ. The CDR3 sequence is 16 residues long. The CDR3 protein is CASSLGFRDPRDEQFF. In DNA, the CDR3 is TGTGCCAGCAGCTTAGGGTTCCGGGACCCAAGGGATGAGCAGTTCTTC.

The genes are TRBV6-1 and TRBJ2-4, with D hard to call. The germline gives CDR1 MNHNS, CDR2 SASEGT. Trimming pared 8 bases from V and 4 bases from J, leaving 15 bases between. The CDR3 is made up of 14 amino acids. CDR3 sequence: CASDSGVGKNIQYF. The DNA of the CDR3 is TGTGCCAGCGATAGTGGAGTTGGAAAAAACATTCAGTACTTC.

The sample holds a few counts of this clonotype. The chain employs TRBV15 and TRBJ1-5, with D possibly TRBD1 on 6 matching bases. The CDR3 has 14 residues. Germline V gene lookup returns CDR1 LNHNV and CDR2 YYDKDF (reference sequence). The V end lost 3 bases, the J end lost 3 bases, and 9 bases lay between the germline ends. The CDR3 loop is CATSRDRVNQPQHF. In DNA form, the CDR3 reads TGTGCCACCAGCAGGGACAGAGTCAATCAGCCCCAGCATTTT.

This clonotype showed up many times. V usage is TRBV30 and J usage is TRBJ1-1; D gene unclear. Trimming removed 5 bases at V and 8 bases at J, with 12 bases between. The CDR3 length is 11 residues. Looked up from germline, CDR1 is GTSNPN and CDR2 is SVGIG (reference sequence). The CDR3 spells CAWSPGLEAFF. The CDR3 DNA reads TGTGCCTGGTCGCCGGGCTTAGAAGCTTTCTTT.

V is TRBV6-1 and J is TRBJ2-1, with 7 bases lining up with TRBD2. The V and J ends lost 5 bases and 3 bases, in that order; junction bases with no gene match: 4. This CDR3 is built from 14 residues. Germline V gene data show CDR1 as MNHNS and CDR2 as SASEGT. This chain's CDR3 is CASSMSGGYNEQFF. Written as DNA, the CDR3 is TGTGCCAGCAGTATGTCGGGGGGCTACAATGAGCAGTTCTTC.

The chain employs TRBV7-3 and TRBJ2-6; D possibly corresponds to TRBD1 (7 bases). CDR3 length: 17 amino acids. Per the germline V gene, CDR1 is SGHTA and CDR2 is FQGTGA. V was pared by 4 bases and J by 2 bases, with 15 bases between. CDR3 protein: CASSSQEGAPGANVLTF. CDR3 DNA: TGTGCCAGCAGCTCCCAGGAGGGGGCCCCTGGGGCCAACGTCCTGACTTTC.

The chain has TRBV5-4 and TRBJ1-2, with D possibly matching TRBD1 (5 bases). V was shortened by 1 base and J by 7 bases, with 11 bases between the two germline ends. The CDR3 is 13 amino acids. CDR1 SGHNT and CDR2 YYREEE come from the germline V gene (reference sequence). Written as DNA, the CDR3 is TGTGCCAGCAGCTTGCAAGGGGCTGCTGGCTACACCTTC. It translates to CASSLQGAAGYTF.

As concerns this clonotype: At one end the junction does not follow the germline gene, possibly because of a read error. The rearrangement links TRBV11-2 to TRBJ2-1, with D possibly called TRBD1 or TRBD2 (5 bases each). The germline gives CDR1 SGHAT, CDR2 FQNNGV. The CDR3 spans 17 residues. The CDR3 nucleotides read TGCGCCAGCAGCCAAGAGGGGACCAATAGATACTACAATGAGCAGTTCTTC. Encoded protein: CASSQEGTNRYYNEQFF.

This clonotype has only one observation. An end of the junction differs from the germline gene, which may be a read error. The chain is built from TRBV20-1 and TRBJ1-3, with 8 positions matching TRBD1. The CDR3 is made up of 15 amino acids. Germline V gene data show CDR1 as DFQATT and CDR2 as SNEGSKA (reference sequence). CDR3 DNA sequence: TGCAGTGCTAGACCGGCCAGGGGGCAAGGAAACACCACATATTTT. It is translated as CSARPARGQGNTTYF.

There are many counts of this clonotype. The rearrangement links TRBV24-1 to TRBJ2-5; 13 bases agree with TRBD2. CDR3 length: 17 residues. Per germline, CDR1 KGHDR and CDR2 SFDVKD. The V and J ends lost 9 bases and 2 bases, in that order; junction bases with no gene match: 11. The CDR3 region has the DNA TGTGCCACCTCGGGACTAGCGGGAAGGGCGGATCAAGAGACCCAGTACTTC. Translation: CATSGLAGRADQETQYF.

Ten or more counts support this clonotype. This rearrangement joins TRBV28 to TRBJ2-2; either TRBD1 or TRBD2 may fit D (5 bases each). Germline CDR1 is MDHEN and CDR2 is SYDVKM. The CDR3 has 16 residues. The V end was cut by 1 base, the J end by 3 bases, with 12 bases between. CDR3: CASSLLGVRDTGELFF. CDR3 bases: TGTGCCAGCAGTTTATTAGGGGTGCGGGACACCGGGGAGCTGTTTTTT.

This clonotype showed up many times. Here the CDR3 reads CASSERSTVAHF. The CDR3 nucleotides read TGTGCCAGCAGTGAAAGAAGTACAGTCGCTCACTTT. The gene calls are TRBV6-1 and TRBJ1-6; D is uncertain. V lost 2 bases, J lost 19 bases, and 15 bases lay in between. CDR1 MNHNS and CDR2 SASEGT come from the germline V gene. CDR3 length: 12 residues.

Many counts were recorded for this clonotype. The rearrangement joins TRBV7-9 to TRBJ1-2, with TRBD1 matching over 10 bases. With V trimmed by 3 bases and J by 7 bases, 11 bases remained unmatched. The CDR3 covers 16 residues. Germline V gene lookup returns CDR1 SEHNR and CDR2 FQNEAQ (reference sequence). The CDR3 sequence is CASSFLPGTGEAGYTF. CDR3 nucleotide sequence: TGTGCCAGCAGCTTCCTTCCCGGGACAGGGGAGGCTGGCTACACCTTC.